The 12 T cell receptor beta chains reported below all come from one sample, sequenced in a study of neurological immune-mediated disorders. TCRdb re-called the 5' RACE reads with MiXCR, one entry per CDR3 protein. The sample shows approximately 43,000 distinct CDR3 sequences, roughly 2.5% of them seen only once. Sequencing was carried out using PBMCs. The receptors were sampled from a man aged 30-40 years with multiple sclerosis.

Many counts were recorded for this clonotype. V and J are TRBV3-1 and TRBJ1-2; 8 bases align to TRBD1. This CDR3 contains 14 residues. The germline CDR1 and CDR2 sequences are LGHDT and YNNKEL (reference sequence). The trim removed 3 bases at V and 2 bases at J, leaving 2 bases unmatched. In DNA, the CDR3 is TGTGCCAGCAGCCATGGGGACAGGAACTATGGCTACACCTTC. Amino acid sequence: CASSHGDRNYGYTF.

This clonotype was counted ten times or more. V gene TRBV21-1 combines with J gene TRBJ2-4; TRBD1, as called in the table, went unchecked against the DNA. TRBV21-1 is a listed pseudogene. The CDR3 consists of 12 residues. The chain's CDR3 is CASRVGQRIQYF. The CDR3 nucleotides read TGTGCCAGCCGCGTCGGACAGAGGATTCAGTACTTC.

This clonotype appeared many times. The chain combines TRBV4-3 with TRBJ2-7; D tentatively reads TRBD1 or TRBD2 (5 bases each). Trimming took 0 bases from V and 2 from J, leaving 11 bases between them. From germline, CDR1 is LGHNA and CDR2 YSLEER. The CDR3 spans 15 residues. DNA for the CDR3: TGCGCCAGCAGCCAAGATTCCCCGGGACCCTACGAGCAGTACTTC. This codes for CASSQDSPGPYEQYF.

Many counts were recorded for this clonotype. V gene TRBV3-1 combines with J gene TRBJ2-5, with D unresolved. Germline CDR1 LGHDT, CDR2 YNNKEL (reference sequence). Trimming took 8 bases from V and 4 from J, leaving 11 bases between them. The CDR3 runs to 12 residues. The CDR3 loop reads CASGLGRETQYF. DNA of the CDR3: TGTGCCAGCGGGTTGGGAAGAGAGACCCAGTACTTC.

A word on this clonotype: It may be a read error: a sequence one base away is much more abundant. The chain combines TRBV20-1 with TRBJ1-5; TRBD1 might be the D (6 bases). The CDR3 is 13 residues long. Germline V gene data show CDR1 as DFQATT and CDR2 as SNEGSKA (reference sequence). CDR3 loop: CSARGQANQHQHF. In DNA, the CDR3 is TGCAGTGCTAGAGGACAGGCCAATCAGCACCAGCATTTT.

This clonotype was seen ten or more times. The DNA for the CDR3 is TGTGCCAGCCGCTGGGACAGGGGGCCAACAGATACGCAGTATTTT. It translates to CASRWDRGPTDTQYF. This chain uses TRBV25-1 with TRBJ2-3; 12 bases fit TRBD1. The CDR3 extends over 15 amino acids. CDR1 and CDR2 from the germline V gene are MGHDK and SYGVNS. J was trimmed by 3 bases and V by 8 bases; bases with no gene match: 6. The variable domain in full, with the rest retrieved from reference TRBV25-1 and TRBJ2-3, is EADIYQTPRYLVIGTGKKITLECSQTMGHDKMYWYQQDPGMELHLIHYSYGVNSTEKGDLSSESTVSRIRTEHFPLTLESARPSHTSQYLCASRWDRGPTDTQYFGPGTRLTVL.

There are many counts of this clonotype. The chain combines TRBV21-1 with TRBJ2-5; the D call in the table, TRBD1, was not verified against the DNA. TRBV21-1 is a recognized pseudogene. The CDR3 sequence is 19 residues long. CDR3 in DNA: TGTGCCAGCATCGGGACAGTTAGACCCACATACGAACTCCAAGAGACCCAGTACTTC. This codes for CASIGTVRPTYELQETQYF.

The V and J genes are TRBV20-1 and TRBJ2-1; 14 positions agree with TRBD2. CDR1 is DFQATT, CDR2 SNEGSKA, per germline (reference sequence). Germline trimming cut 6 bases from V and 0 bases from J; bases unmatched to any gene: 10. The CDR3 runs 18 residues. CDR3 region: CSAKRTSGGPSSYNEQFF. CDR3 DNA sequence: TGCAGTGCCAAAAGGACTAGCGGGGGGCCGAGCTCCTACAATGAGCAGTTCTTC.

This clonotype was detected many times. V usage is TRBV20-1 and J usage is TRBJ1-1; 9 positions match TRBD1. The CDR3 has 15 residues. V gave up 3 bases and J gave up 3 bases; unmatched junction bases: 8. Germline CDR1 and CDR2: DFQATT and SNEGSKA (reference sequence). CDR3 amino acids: CSASGEDRGHTEAFF. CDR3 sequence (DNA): TGCAGTGCTAGCGGGGAGGACAGGGGACACACTGAAGCTTTCTTT.

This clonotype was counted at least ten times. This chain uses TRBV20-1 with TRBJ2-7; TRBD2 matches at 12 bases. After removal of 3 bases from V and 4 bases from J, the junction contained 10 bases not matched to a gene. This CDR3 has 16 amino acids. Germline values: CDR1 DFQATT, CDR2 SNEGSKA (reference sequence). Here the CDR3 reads CSASRRIGLAGYEQYF. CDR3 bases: TGCAGTGCTAGCCGCCGGATCGGACTAGCGGGGTACGAGCAGTACTTC.

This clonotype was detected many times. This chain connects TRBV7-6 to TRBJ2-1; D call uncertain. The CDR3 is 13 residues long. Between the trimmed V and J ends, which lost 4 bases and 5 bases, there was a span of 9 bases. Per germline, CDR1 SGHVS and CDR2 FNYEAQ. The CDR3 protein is CASSSSRHNEQFF. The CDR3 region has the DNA TGTGCCAGCAGCTCATCACGGCACAATGAGCAGTTCTTC. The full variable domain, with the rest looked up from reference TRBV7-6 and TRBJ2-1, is GAGVSQSPRYKVTKRGQDVALRCDPISGHVSLYWYRQALGQGPEFLTYFNYEAQQDKSGLPNDRFSAERPEGSISTLTIQRTEQRDSAMYRCASSSSRHNEQFFGPGTRLTVL.

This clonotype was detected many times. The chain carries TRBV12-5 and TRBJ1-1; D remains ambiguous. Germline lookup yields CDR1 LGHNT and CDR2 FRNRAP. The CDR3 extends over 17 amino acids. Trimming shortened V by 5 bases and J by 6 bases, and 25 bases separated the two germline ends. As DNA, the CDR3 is TGTGCTAGTGGTAGGGAAGACGTGGACGGGCGGCACGCTGAAGCTTTCTTT. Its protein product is CASGREDVDGRHAEAFF.